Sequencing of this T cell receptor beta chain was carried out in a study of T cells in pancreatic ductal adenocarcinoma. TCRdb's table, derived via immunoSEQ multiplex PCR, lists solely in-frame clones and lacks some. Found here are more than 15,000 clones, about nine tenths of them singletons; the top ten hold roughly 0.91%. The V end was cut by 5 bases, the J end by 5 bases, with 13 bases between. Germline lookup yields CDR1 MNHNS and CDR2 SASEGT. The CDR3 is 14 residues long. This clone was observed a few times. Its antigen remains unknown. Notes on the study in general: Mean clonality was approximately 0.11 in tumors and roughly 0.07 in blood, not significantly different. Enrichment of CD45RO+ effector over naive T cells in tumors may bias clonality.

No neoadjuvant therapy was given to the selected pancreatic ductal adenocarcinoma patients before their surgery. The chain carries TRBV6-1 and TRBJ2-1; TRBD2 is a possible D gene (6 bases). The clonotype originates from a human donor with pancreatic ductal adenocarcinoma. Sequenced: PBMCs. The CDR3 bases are TGTGCCAGCAGTATGGGGACTTATAACAATGAGCAGTTCTTC. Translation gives CASSMGTYNNEQFF.